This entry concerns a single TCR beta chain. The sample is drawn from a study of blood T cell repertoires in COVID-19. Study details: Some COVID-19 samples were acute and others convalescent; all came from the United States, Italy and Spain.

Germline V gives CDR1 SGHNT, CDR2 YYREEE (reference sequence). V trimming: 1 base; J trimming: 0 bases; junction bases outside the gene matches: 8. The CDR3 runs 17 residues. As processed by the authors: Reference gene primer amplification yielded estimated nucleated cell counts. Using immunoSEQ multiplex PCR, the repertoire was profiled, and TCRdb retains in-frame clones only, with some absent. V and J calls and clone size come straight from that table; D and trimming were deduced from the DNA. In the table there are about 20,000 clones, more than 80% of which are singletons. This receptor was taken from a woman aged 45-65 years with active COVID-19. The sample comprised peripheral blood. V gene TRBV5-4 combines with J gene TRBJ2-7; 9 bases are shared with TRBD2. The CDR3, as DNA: TGTGCCAGCAGCTTGAATGTGGCGGGAGGGAACTCCTACGAGCAGTACTTC. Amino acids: CASSLNVAGGNSYEQYF. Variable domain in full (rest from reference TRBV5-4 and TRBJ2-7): ETGVTQSPTHLIKTRGQQVTLRCSSQSGHNTVSWYQQALGQGPQFIFQYYREEENGRGNFPPRFSGLQFPNYSSELNVNALELDDSALYLCASSLNVAGGNSYEQYFGPGTRLTVT.